This T cell receptor beta chain was recovered during a study of T cells in Graves' hyperthyroidism and ophthalmopathy. Study at large: Before treatment of any kind, peripheral blood was taken at initial diagnosis.

Amplified TCR beta CDR3 regions derived from RNA transcripts. Initially, a first-round RT-PCR of the TCR CDR3 employed the HTBI primer set. TCRdb re-analysed the multiplex PCR reads in MiXCR, keeping a single row per CDR3 protein. This sample has some 270,000 distinct CDR3 sequences, with approximately 23% found just once. The CDR3 has 16 residues. After removal of 6 bases from V and 1 base from J, the junction contained 7 bases not matched to a gene. This sequence joins TRBV12-3 or TRBV12-4 and TRBJ2-5, with 11 bases lining up with TRBD2. The sequence was collected from a woman between 40 and 55 years old with Graves' ophthalmopathy. Sequencing was done on a sample of blood. CDR3 bases: TGTGCCAGCAGCCGGTATAGCGGGGGGGCCCAAGAGACCCAGTACTTC. This translates into CASSRYSGGAQETQYF.